This T cell receptor (beta chain) was found in a study of shared clonotypes between healthy human individuals. Germline V CDR1 and CDR2: SGHDT, YYEEEE. The V gene lost 3 bases and the J gene lost 0 bases, with 10 bases spanning the gap. This CDR3 spans 15 amino acids. Researchers ran the assay at a deep level. Investigators spread the genomic DNA of each subset evenly over several immunoSEQ plates. Produced via immunoSEQ multiplex PCR; TCRdb's table is partial and in-frame only. The table lists some 2,100,000 clones, under 97% of them singletons, with 0.13% in the top ten. Broader study findings: Among non-shared clonotypes, generation probabilities were lower than among those shared by all four donors.

The donors were adults (healthy and HIV-negative) with no recent acute infections or vaccinations. On this clone: What it binds is not known.

Sequencing was carried out using naive CD4+ T cells sorted from blood. Subset specified: CD45RA+ positively selected. The TCR originated in a man aged 18 to 30 in good health. V is TRBV5-6 and J is TRBJ2-1; D perhaps matches TRBD2 (6 bases). The CDR3 spells CASSSSVSSYNEQFF. The CDR3 bases are TGTGCCAGCAGCTCTAGCGTGAGCTCCTACAATGAGCAGTTCTTC.